What follows are 7 T cell receptor beta chains derived from one specimen sequenced in a study of blood T cell repertoires in COVID-19. Repertoires were generated with immunoSEQ multiplex PCR, while TCRdb's copy carries only in-frame clones and drops some. Of about 20,000 clones in the sample, 80% to 90% are singletons; the top ten hold 5% to 6.5%. The specimen sequenced was peripheral blood. The receptor source for this set is a human donor in a cohort sampled during active COVID-19.

The chain uses TRBV9 and TRBJ2-3, with D possibly matching TRBD2 (5 bases). The germline V gene encodes CDR1 SGDLS and CDR2 YYNGEE. The CDR3 consists of 14 residues. V was cut by 4 bases and J by 2 bases, with 11 bases left in between. CDR3: CASSPERSTDTQYF. The CDR3 bases are TGTGCCAGCAGCCCAGAGCGGTCCACAGATACGCAGTATTTT. Together with reference TRBV9 and TRBJ2-3, the CDR3 gives the full variable domain: DSGVTQTPKHLITATGQRVTLRCSPRSGDLSVYWYQQSLDQGLQFLIQYYNGEERAKGNILERFSAQQFPDLHSELNLSSLELGDSALYFCASSPERSTDTQYFGPGTRLTVL.

This clone was seen a few times. This chain connects TRBV18 to TRBJ1-6, with 7 positions matching TRBD1. Germline values: CDR1 KGHSH, CDR2 LQKENI. Trimming removed 4 bases from V and 8 bases from J; junction bases left unmatched: 2. This CDR3 has 13 residues. CDR3 DNA: TGTGCCAGCTCACGAGACAGGGATTCACCCCTCCACTTT. It yields the protein CASSRDRDSPLHF.

The V gene is TRBV4-1, the J gene TRBJ1-4; 9 bases are a match to TRBD1. CDR3 size: 16 residues. Germline V gives CDR1 MGHRA, CDR2 YSYEKL. V was clipped by 0 bases and J by 6 bases; unmatched bases: 5. The CDR3 here is CASSQENYRGHEKLFF. CDR3 nucleotides: TGCGCCAGCAGCCAAGAAAACTACAGGGGGCATGAAAAACTGTTTTTT.

CDR3 bases: TGTGCCAGTAGTATACCGGGACAGGGTTTCGCCTACAATGAGCAGTTCTTC. Protein: CASSIPGQGFAYNEQFF. The chain is built from TRBV19 and TRBJ2-1, with TRBD1 identical over 9 bases. From germline, CDR1 is LNHDA and CDR2 SQIVND (reference sequence). After removal of 2 bases from V and 2 bases from J, the junction contained 7 bases not matched to a gene. This CDR3 spans 17 amino acids.

The chain employs TRBV7-9 and TRBJ2-1; TRBD2 is a possible D gene (6 bases). Germline loops: CDR1 SEHNR, CDR2 FQNEAQ (reference sequence). The germline V and J ends were trimmed by 6 bases and 4 bases, with 13 bases remaining between them. The CDR3 spans 14 residues. In DNA, the CDR3 is TGTGCCAGCAGGTCCAGCGGGCCTTACAATGAGCAGTTCTTC. This translates into CASRSSGPYNEQFF.

The chain links TRBV19 to TRBJ2-2, with D maybe TRBD1 (5 bases). CDR3 length: 14 residues. The germline V and J ends were trimmed by 5 bases and 2 bases, with 9 bases remaining between them. Germline V CDR1 and CDR2: LNHDA, SQIVND (reference sequence). This CDR3 reads CASSHQGNTGELFF. CDR3 coding DNA: TGTGCCAGTAGTCACCAGGGTAACACCGGGGAGCTGTTTTTT.

This clone appeared a single time. Here the CDR3 DNA reads TGTGCCAGCAGCTTATTCCGTTTGGGGCAATCACAGTACTTC. This encodes CASSLFRLGQSQYF. This sequence joins TRBV11-2 and TRBJ2-5; D possibly corresponds to TRBD1 (5 bases). The CDR3 contains 14 residues. V was pared by 2 bases and J by 11 bases, with 18 bases between. Germline-derived CDR1 and CDR2 are SGHAT and FQNNGV.